This TCR beta chain was documented in a study of blood T cell repertoires in COVID-19. Study context: Both acute and convalescent COVID-19 samples were obtained from the United States, Italy and Spain. In each case, the material was cDNA or gDNA derived from T cells, B-cell-depleted T cells, or PBMCs.

As originally analysed: Estimates of nucleated cell counts were drawn from the amplification of reference gene primers. Using immunoSEQ multiplex PCR, the repertoire was profiled, and TCRdb retains in-frame clones only, with some absent. V and J calls and clone size are copied from that table; D and trimming were computed from the DNA. The sample yields approximately 72,000 clones, more than 70% seen once. The sequence derives from a man in his fifties or sixties with active COVID-19. The sequenced material came from peripheral blood.

CDR3 loop: CASSETQNAEAFF. The CDR3 DNA sequence: TGTGCCAGCAGTGAAACACAGAATGCTGAAGCTTTCTTT. The V gene is TRBV2, the J gene TRBJ1-1, with unresolved D. The CDR3 is 13 amino acids. Per the germline V gene, CDR1 is SNHLY and CDR2 is FYNNEI. Trimming took 2 bases from V and 6 from J, leaving 10 bases between them.